This passage covers 9 T cell receptor beta chains from one sample sequenced in a study of cytomegalovirus exposure and HLA in healthy donors. The PCR was carried out with 60 Vbeta primers and 13 Jbeta primers. Produced via immunoSEQ multiplex PCR; TCRdb's table is partial and in-frame only. The repertoire holds some 200,000 clones, with roughly 80% as singletons. Sequenced material: PBMCs. The receptors come from a middle-aged woman in good health and CMV-seronegative.

V and J are TRBV27 and TRBJ2-5; 8 bases line up with TRBD2. Germline V gene data show CDR1 as MNHEY and CDR2 as SMNVEV (reference sequence). This CDR3 is built from 14 residues. V shed 3 bases and J 5 bases; nucleotides not matched to a gene: 5. CDR3 residues: CASSLLAGYETQYF. As DNA, the CDR3 is TGTGCCAGCAGTTTGTTAGCGGGATATGAGACCCAGTACTTC.

The chain combines TRBV19 with TRBJ2-5, with 7 bases aligning to TRBD2. V was clipped by 6 bases and J by 0 bases; unmatched bases: 1. This CDR3 spans 13 amino acids. Germline V gene sequence: CDR1 LNHDA, CDR2 SQIVND (reference sequence). The CDR3 is CASRLADQETQYF. DNA of the CDR3: TGTGCCAGTAGGCTAGCGGACCAAGAGACCCAGTACTTC.

This clone was seen more than once but under ten times. The chain recombines TRBV5-1 with TRBJ2-7, with 7 bases aligning to TRBD2. J was trimmed by 7 bases and V by 0 bases; bases with no gene match: 10. The CDR3 is made up of 15 amino acids. Per the germline V gene, CDR1 is SGHRS and CDR2 is YFSETQ. CDR3 loop: CASSLGGIYGREQYF. In DNA, the CDR3 is TGCGCCAGCAGCTTGGGGGGGATCTACGGGAGGGAGCAGTACTTC.

V and J are TRBV19 and TRBJ2-2, with TRBD2 as a possible D gene (5 bases). The CDR3 consists of 14 residues. Germline V gives CDR1 LNHDA, CDR2 SQIVND (reference sequence). Trimming shortened V by 6 bases and J by 3 bases, and 11 bases separated the two germline ends. CDR3 bases: TGTGCCAGTAGGGTCGGGATCTACACCGGGGAGCTGTTTTTT. Translation: CASRVGIYTGELFF.

The chain has TRBV5-1 and TRBJ2-1; 7 bases match TRBD1. Germline CDR1 is SGHRS and CDR2 is YFSETQ. The V segment lost 4 bases and the J segment 9 bases; nucleotides outside the gene matches: 16. The CDR3 is 16 amino acids. CDR3 DNA sequence: TGCGCCAGCAGCCACAAATATGACAGGGATTATCGTGAGCAGTTCTTC. This codes for CASSHKYDRDYREQFF.

This chain connects TRBV19 to TRBJ2-7; 8 bases line up with TRBD2. Germline V CDR1 and CDR2: LNHDA, SQIVND (reference sequence). J was trimmed by 3 bases and V by 6 bases; bases with no gene match: 10. CDR3 size: 15 residues. This CDR3 is CASSWGLEPFYEQYF. DNA of the CDR3: TGTGCCAGTAGCTGGGGACTAGAACCTTTCTACGAGCAGTACTTC.

V is TRBV5-4 and J is TRBJ1-2; D unresolved. Germline CDR1 is SGHNT and CDR2 is YYREEE (reference sequence). V was cut by 2 bases and J by 7 bases, with 9 bases left in between. The CDR3 loop spans 12 amino acids. The CDR3 region is CASSLRRAGYTF. For the CDR3, the DNA is TGTGCCAGCAGCTTAAGGCGGGCTGGCTACACCTTC.

This chain links TRBV2 with TRBJ2-5; TRBD1 matches 8 bases. The ends lost 8 bases at V and 2 bases at J; junction bases unmatched: 10. Germline CDR1 and CDR2: SNHLY and FYNNEI. The CDR3 sequence is 15 residues long. The CDR3 nucleotides are TGTGCCAGCCTGCTCCAGGGGGCGCGTCAAGAGACCCAGTACTTC. This encodes CASLLQGARQETQYF. Using reference TRBV2 and TRBJ2-5 for the parts outside the CDR3, the full variable domain is EPEVTQTPSHQVTQMGQEVILRCVPISNHLYFYWYRQILGQKVEFLVSFYNNEISEKSEIFDDQFSVERPDGSNFTLKIRSTKLEDSAMYFCASLLQGARQETQYFGPGTRLLVL.

The chain couples TRBV7-9 to TRBJ2-3; the match to TRBD1 covers 11 bases. Germline V CDR1 and CDR2: SEHNR, FQNEAQ (reference sequence). The CDR3 sequence is 14 residues long. V trimming: 5 bases; J trimming: 6 bases; junction bases outside the gene matches: 4. DNA for the CDR3: TGTGCCAGCAGCATCGGACAGGGGGCGGATACGCAGTATTTT. Encoded protein: CASSIGQGADTQYF. The entire variable domain, with the rest obtained from reference TRBV7-9 and TRBJ2-3, is as follows: DTGVSQNPRHKITKRGQNVTFRCDPISEHNRLYWYRQTLGQGPEFLTYFQNEAQLEKSRLLSDRFSAERPKGSFSTLEIQRTEQGDSAMYLCASSIGQGADTQYFGPGTRLTVL.